A selection of T cell receptor beta chains follows, all from one sample in a study of blood T cell repertoires in COVID-19. The protocol was immunoSEQ multiplex PCR, while the TCRdb copy is restricted to in-frame clones and leaves out a portion. The table lists about 200,000 clones, 70% to 90% of them singletons. Sequences were obtained from peripheral blood. The receptors were sampled from an elderly woman with acute or convalescent COVID-19. The CDR3 runs from the conserved cysteine through the conserved F or W.

TRBV18,TRBJ2-2,CASSPTQIGAYTGELFF
TRBV5-4,TRBJ2-1,CASSLDSGGSYNEQFF
TRBV4-3,TRBJ2-2,CASSTSSRDTGELFF
TRBV7-2,TRBJ2-3,CASSLWDRDTQYF
TRBV7-6,TRBJ1-2,CASSPLEGGSAEYGYTF
TRBV6-5,TRBJ1-1,CASTNQGFGYTEAFF
TRBV3-1/TRBV3-2,TRBJ1-3,CASSSLLNTIYF
TRBV11-2,TRBJ1-4,CASSLALEANEKLFF
TRBV5-1,TRBJ2-1,CASSLAPTSYNEQFF
TRBV6-6,TRBJ1-1,CASSRLAPGDEAFF
TRBV10-2,TRBJ2-7,CASAHRGTYEQYF
TRBV27,TRBJ2-1,CASSLRTGSLGNEQFF
TRBV5-1,TRBJ2-7,CASSTTTGPYEQYF
TRBV10-1,TRBJ1-2,CASSESGYYGYTF
TRBV28,TRBJ1-5,CASSLSQEGNQPQHF
TRBV7-2,TRBJ1-5,CASSFDRGPQHF
TRBV14,TRBJ2-3,CASSSLGVGTDTQYF
TRBV5-1,TRBJ1-1,CASSPPSGIWDF
TRBV5-1,TRBJ2-3,CASSLAGVGTDTQYF
TRBV7-2,TRBJ2-3,CASSHRTREDTQYF
TRBV7-8,TRBJ2-7,CASSLFGQGAFYEQYF
TRBV24-1,TRBJ2-3,CATSDSGFSTDTQYF
TRBV5-6,TRBJ1-6,CASSLDQSTSPLHF
TRBV24-1,TRBJ2-3,CATSDRGASTDTQYF
TRBV7-9,TRBJ1-4,CASSSQSNEKLFF
TRBV29-1,TRBJ1-4,CSVEGTGREKLFF
TRBV10-3,TRBJ1-1,CAIKKTGLTTEAFF
TRBV6-1,TRBJ2-7,CASSEMDTFGTYEQYF
TRBV18,TRBJ1-1,CASSTSASRTEAFF
TRBV28,TRBJ2-1,CASSTPPGQGSYNEQFF
TRBV18,TRBJ2-1,CASSQSGRVVYNEQFF
TRBV3-1/TRBV3-2,TRBJ2-2,CASTVLLAENTGELFF
TRBV9,TRBJ2-7,CASSVGPSGAYEQYF
TRBV19,TRBJ2-2,CASSPWDRGTGELFF
TRBV2,TRBJ1-3,CASVRDTGSGNTIYF
TRBV19,TRBJ1-3,CASTPDREGSSGNTIYF
TRBV9,TRBJ1-6,CASSVDGRISSYNSPLHF
TRBV28,TRBJ2-1,CASSLFGGYNEQFF
TRBV4-2,TRBJ2-7,CASSQRDSSYEQYF
TRBV6-5,TRBJ2-5,CASTPDRGRGTQYF
TRBV28,TRBJ2-5,CASSPSQGWETQYF
TRBV7-9,TRBJ2-7,CASSSGRGQGFHEQYF
TRBV7-2,TRBJ1-4,CASSHKTGSNEKLFF
TRBV19,TRBJ1-2,CASSRGQGSFYGYTF
TRBV7-3,TRBJ2-1,CASSDDSPPYNEQFF
TRBV12-3/TRBV12-4,TRBJ1-1,CASSSRRNTEAFF
TRBV7-9,TRBJ1-6,CASSPGQGVDNSPLHF
TRBV6-2/TRBV6-3,TRBJ1-1,CASSHPPGGYTEAFF
TRBV11-2,TRBJ2-1,CASSLDLVTGVIEQFF
TRBV9,TRBJ1-6,CASTPTSGPYNSPLHF